This TCR beta chain is drawn from a study of cytomegalovirus exposure and HLA in healthy donors. Study-wide results and caveats: Solely CMV serostatus was available to characterize immune exposure.

With 60 Vbeta and 13 Jbeta primers, the PCR was carried out. Using immunoSEQ multiplex PCR, the repertoire was profiled, and TCRdb retains in-frame clones only, with some absent. This sample has 170,000 or so clones, with 75% to 85% found just once. V lost 1 base and J 2 bases, leaving 6 bases between the germline ends. The CDR3 has 14 amino acids. Germline V CDR1 and CDR2: SGHNT, YENEEA. This clone was picked up one time. Its antigen remains unknown. Though probably carrying unrecorded immune exposures, donors were nominally healthy at sampling. The sequence was obtained from a boy aged 5-17 years in good health and CMV-seronegative. V usage is TRBV11-3 and J usage is TRBJ2-4, with TRBD2 as a possible D gene (5 bases). Sample: PBMCs. CDR3 amino acids: CASSLGGSKNIQYF. CDR3 DNA sequence: TGTGCCAGCAGCTTAGGAGGGTCCAAAAACATTCAGTACTTC. Complete variable domain (other parts from reference TRBV11-3 and TRBJ2-4): EAGVVQSPRYKIIEKKQPVAFWCNPISGHNTLYWYLQNLGQGPELLIRYENEEAVDDSQLPKDRFSAERLKGVDSTLKIQPAELGDSAVYLCASSLGGSKNIQYFGAGTRLSVL.